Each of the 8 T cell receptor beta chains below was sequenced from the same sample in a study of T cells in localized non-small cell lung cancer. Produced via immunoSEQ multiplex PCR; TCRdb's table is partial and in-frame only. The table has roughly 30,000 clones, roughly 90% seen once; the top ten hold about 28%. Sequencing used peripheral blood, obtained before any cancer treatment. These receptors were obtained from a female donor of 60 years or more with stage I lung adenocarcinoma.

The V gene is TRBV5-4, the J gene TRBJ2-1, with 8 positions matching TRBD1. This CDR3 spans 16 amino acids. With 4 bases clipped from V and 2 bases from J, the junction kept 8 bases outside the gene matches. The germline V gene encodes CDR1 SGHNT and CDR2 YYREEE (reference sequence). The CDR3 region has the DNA TGTGCCAGCAGCAGCCAGGGGGCTATCCCCTACAATGAGCAGTTCTTC. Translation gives CASSSQGAIPYNEQFF.

The CDR3 DNA follows: TGTGCCAGTAGTCCCTCCCGGCCGGGTTCTGGGGCCAACGTCCTGACTTTC. It is translated as CASSPSRPGSGANVLTF. This rearrangement joins TRBV19 to TRBJ2-6; D not certain. CDR3 length: 17 amino acids. Trimming removed 5 bases from V and 1 base from J, with 15 bases in between. Per germline, CDR1 LNHDA and CDR2 SQIVND (reference sequence).

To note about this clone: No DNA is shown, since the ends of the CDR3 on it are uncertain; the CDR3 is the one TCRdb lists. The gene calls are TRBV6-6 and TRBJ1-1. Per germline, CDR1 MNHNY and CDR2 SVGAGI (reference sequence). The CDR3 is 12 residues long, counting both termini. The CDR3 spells CASILGETEAFF.

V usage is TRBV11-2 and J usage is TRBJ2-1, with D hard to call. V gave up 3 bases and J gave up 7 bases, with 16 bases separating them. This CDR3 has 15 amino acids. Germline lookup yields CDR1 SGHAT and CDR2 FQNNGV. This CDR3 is CASSLEFGPWNEQFF. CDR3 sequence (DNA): TGTGCCAGCAGCTTGGAGTTCGGGCCGTGGAATGAGCAGTTCTTC.

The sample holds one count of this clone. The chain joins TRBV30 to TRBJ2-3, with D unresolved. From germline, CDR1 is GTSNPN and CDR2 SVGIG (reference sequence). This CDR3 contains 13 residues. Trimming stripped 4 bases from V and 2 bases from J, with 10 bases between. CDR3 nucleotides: TGTGCCTGGACGGGTTTGCCCACAGATACGCAGTATTTT. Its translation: CAWTGLPTDTQYF. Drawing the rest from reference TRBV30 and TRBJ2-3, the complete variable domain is SQTIHQWPATLVQPVGSPLSLECTVEGTSNPNLYWYRQAAGRGLQLLFYSVGIGQISSEVPQNLSASRPQDRQFILSSKKLLLSDSGFYLCAWTGLPTDTQYFGPGTRLTVL.

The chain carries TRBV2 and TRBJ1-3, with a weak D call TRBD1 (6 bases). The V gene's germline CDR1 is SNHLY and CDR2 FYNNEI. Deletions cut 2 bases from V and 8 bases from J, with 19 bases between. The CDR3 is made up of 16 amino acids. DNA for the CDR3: TGTGCCAGCAGTGAACTTGGACAGAAGCTTGGTCACACCATATATTTT. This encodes CASSELGQKLGHTIYF.

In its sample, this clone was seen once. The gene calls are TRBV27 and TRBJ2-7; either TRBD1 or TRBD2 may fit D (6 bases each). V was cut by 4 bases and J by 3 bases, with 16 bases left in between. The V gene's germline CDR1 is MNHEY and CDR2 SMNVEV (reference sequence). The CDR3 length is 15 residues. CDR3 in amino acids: CASSYRGRLGYEQYF. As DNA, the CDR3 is TGTGCCAGCAGTTATAGGGGGAGGTTAGGCTACGAGCAGTACTTC.

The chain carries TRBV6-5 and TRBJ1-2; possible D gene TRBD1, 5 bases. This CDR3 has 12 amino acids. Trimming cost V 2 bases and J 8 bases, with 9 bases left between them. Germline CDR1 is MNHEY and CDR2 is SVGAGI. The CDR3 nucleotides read TGTGCCAGCAGTTACCGGGGGGACGGCTACACCTTC. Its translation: CASSYRGDGYTF.